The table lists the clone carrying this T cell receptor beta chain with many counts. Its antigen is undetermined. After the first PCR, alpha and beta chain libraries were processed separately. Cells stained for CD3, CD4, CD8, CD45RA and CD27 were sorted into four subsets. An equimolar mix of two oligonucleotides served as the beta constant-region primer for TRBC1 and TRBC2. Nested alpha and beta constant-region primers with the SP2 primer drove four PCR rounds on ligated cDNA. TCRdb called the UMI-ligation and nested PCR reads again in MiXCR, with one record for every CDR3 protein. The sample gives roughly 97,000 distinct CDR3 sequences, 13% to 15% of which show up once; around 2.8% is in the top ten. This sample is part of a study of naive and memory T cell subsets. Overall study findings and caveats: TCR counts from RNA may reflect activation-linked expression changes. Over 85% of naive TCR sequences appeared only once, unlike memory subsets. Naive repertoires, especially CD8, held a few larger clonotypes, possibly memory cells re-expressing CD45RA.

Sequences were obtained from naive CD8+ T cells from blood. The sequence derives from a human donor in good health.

The CDR3 coding sequence is TGTGCCATCAGTGACCGGGACAGGTACTACGAGCAGTACTTC. Encoded protein: CAISDRDRYYEQYF. The chain combines TRBV10-3 with TRBJ2-7; TRBD1 agrees at 8 bases. After removal of 3 bases from V and 3 bases from J, the junction contained 4 bases not matched to a gene. In germline, CDR1 is ENHRY, CDR2 SYGVKD. The CDR3 has 14 residues.